This TCR beta chain was identified during a study of blood T cell repertoires in COVID-19 (dated by TCRdb to about 2020). Regarding the research as a whole: The collaborator samples originated in the United States, Italy and Spain and spanned the acute and convalescent phases of COVID-19. The prospective study material was composed of cDNA or gDNA derived from T cells, B-cell-depleted T cells, or PBMCs. Subjects who had been exposed to COVID-19, were actively infected with it, or had recovered from it provided the deeply sampled blood TCRbeta repertoires that made up the dataset. A freely available public database, intended as a resource for researchers studying the immune response to SARS-CoV-2, is where the repertoires were released. Samples were obtained from the ongoing ImmuneRACE study (first 160 participants) and from some 1,300 subjects provided by 6 global collaborators. Nearly every sample came with metadata listing a de-identified subject ID, COVID-19 status, age in years and sex. Where available, HLA class I and class II types were taken from metadata supplied by the sample provider and were not determined by assay-based typing. Broader findings and caveats from the paper: The quantity of clinical and demographic metadata differed by source and by participant and was supplied without curation.

In the prospective study, participants were 18 to 89 years old, resided in approximately 22 geographic areas of the United States, and were enrolled through a virtual design. Cohort assignment in the prospective study relied on participant-reported clinical history from a screening survey and a study questionnaire. ImmuneRACE Cohort 3 recovered participants were defined by two consecutive negative NP/OP PCR tests, healthcare professional clearance, or symptom resolution. In the prospective study, mobile phlebotomists collected whole blood, serum and a nasopharyngeal or oropharyngeal swab from each participant. Additional blood draws and questionnaires over an approximately 2-month period could optionally be provided by prospective study participants. Before DNA extraction, blood samples from the prospective study were shipped at room temperature or frozen. From cysteine to phenylalanine, the CDR3 is 14 amino acids long. Only the CDR3 region is kept as DNA, spanning 42 bases read in frame from base 1. CDR1 and CDR2 are drawn from the germline V gene: SGHRS, YFSETQ. The V and J ends are trimmed by 6 bases and 2 bases, leaving 13 bases between them.

To note about this clone: Its antigen is currently not known. Base-call qualities are not available, and no considerably larger clone is one nucleotide away.

TCRbeta CDR3 regions were amplified from genomic DNA by means of the immunoSEQ Assay, a bias-controlled multiplex PCR. The paper's data handling went like this. The number of nucleated cells in each sample was estimated from the amplification of reference gene primers within the assay. To quantify the absolute abundance of each unique TCRbeta CDR3 rearrangement, sequence reads were collapsed and filtered. For each sample, productive Simpson clonality was calculated as the square root of Simpson's diversity index across productive rearrangements. Imported from immuneACCESS, the table was reduced by TCRdb to in-frame sequences with V and J called. These copies leave out some clones; in studies compared against another copy, an unresolved V gene accounts for under half, and the cause of the remainder is not known. That table supplies the V and J calls and clone size; D and trimming were determined from the DNA. The sample data list 300,000 or so clones, and 87% of these were observed just once. The ten most abundant clones make up 4.5% to 7% of the sample.

This receptor was taken from a woman aged 25 to 39 who had recovered from COVID-19. The sample was PBMCs or T cells enriched from blood (not recorded which). The V and J segments used are TRBV5-1 and TRBJ2-3; TRBD1 is a possible D gene, resting on 5 matching bases. The nucleotides read TGCGCCAGCACCAAAGGGGTTTTCACAGATACGCAGTATTTT. Its amino acids are CASTKGVFTDTQYF.